The rows below give T cell receptor beta chains drawn from one sample of a study of cytomegalovirus exposure and HLA in healthy donors. TCRdb's table, derived via immunoSEQ multiplex PCR, lists solely in-frame clones and lacks some. The sample has some 150,000 clones; just under 90% are singletons. Sequencing was carried out using PBMCs. Receptors were obtained from a woman in her twenties or thirties in good health and CMV-seronegative. The CDR3 runs from the conserved cysteine through the conserved F or W. The order of the fields is clone size, V gene, D gene, J gene, CDR3 DNA, CDR3 protein. D genes are given only for firm matches. Some rows mark clone size as missing; the rest say once, few, many or name a class of expanded clone.

NA	TRBV19	NA	TRBJ1-3	TGTGCCAGTATCCCTCGACAGAAAGGCTCTGGAAACACCATATATTTT	CASIPRQKGSGNTIYF
NA	TRBV10-3	NA	TRBJ2-7	TGTGCCGCTGCGCCCCTTCCCTACGAGCAGTACTTC	CAAAPLPYEQYF
NA	TRBV19	NA	TRBJ2-2	TGTGCCAGCGCGGGACCGAAGAACACCGGGGAGCTGTTTTTT	CASAGPKNTGELFF
NA	TRBV4-1	TRBD1	TRBJ1-1	TGCGCCAGCAGCGTCGTTTTTACAGGGGGCACTGAAGCTTTCTTT	CASSVVFTGGTEAFF
NA	TRBV16	NA	TRBJ1-4	TGTGCCAGCAGCCAATCTCTAGAAAAACTGTTTTTT	CASSQSLEKLFF
NA	TRBV19	NA	TRBJ2-2	TGTGCCAGTAGTATGAGGCAGACCGGGGAGCTGTTTTTT	CASSMRQTGELFF
NA	TRBV11-2	NA	TRBJ1-1	TGTGCCAGCAGCGCCGAGGCTGAAGCTTTCTTT	CASSAEAEAFF
NA	TRBV5-1	NA	TRBJ2-2	TGCGCCAGCAGCTTGGAAGGGGGCACCGGGGAGCTGTTTTTT	CASSLEGGTGELFF
NA	TRBV4-1	TRBD1	TRBJ2-7	TGCGCCAGCAGCCAAGATATGACAGGGTACAACGAGCAGTACTTC	CASSQDMTGYNEQYF
NA	TRBV19	NA	TRBJ2-2	TGTGCCAGTAGTATTAGTAGCGGATCTAACACCGGGGAGCTGTTTTTT	CASSISSGSNTGELFF
few	TRBV7-9	NA	TRBJ2-5	TGTGCCAGCAGCTTTACAGCTCAAGAGACCCAGTACTTC	CASSFTAQETQYF
NA	TRBV6-6	TRBD1	TRBJ1-2	TGTGCCAGCAGTTACTCTCCAGGGGGAGATGGCTACACCTTC	CASSYSPGGDGYTF
NA	TRBV5-1	NA	TRBJ2-1	TGCGCCAGCAGCTCCAACCCCGACACGGTCAAGTTCTTC	CASSSNPDTVKFF
NA	TRBV7-6	NA	TRBJ2-7	TGTGCCAGCAGCTTGTACTTAGTGGAGGAGCAGTACTTC	CASSLYLVEEQYF
NA	TRBV14	NA	TRBJ2-5	TGTGCCAGCAGCCAAGAAACAGCCCAAGAGACCCAGTACTTC	CASSQETAQETQYF
NA	TRBV19	NA	TRBJ1-2	TGTGCCAGTAGTACGGGGATGGGCAACGGCTACACCTTC	CASSTGMGNGYTF
NA	TRBV7-8	TRBD1	TRBJ1-5	TGTGCCAGCAGGAGGGGGCAGAGCAATCAGCCCCAGCATTTT	CASRRGQSNQPQHF